This T cell receptor (beta chain) was profiled in a study of identifying expanded T cells in peripheral blood. Study results and caveats: Clone count variance between roughly 2-week samples rose with total template count. Over two and four weeks, about 15 and 19 clones changed, versus approximately 1.2 between replicates.

Looked up from germline, CDR1 is SGDLS and CDR2 is YYNGEE. J was trimmed by 4 bases and V by 4 bases; bases with no gene match: 11. The CDR3 runs to 16 residues. A remark on this clone: The target antigen is unknown.

Sequencing was performed with immunoSEQ multiplex PCR; in TCRdb, only in-frame clones are kept and a portion is missing. The table includes under 95,000 clones, approximately 90% detected once. Collection occurred without any documented infections or immune events in donors. Sequencing input: blood. The chain has TRBV9 and TRBJ1-3, with 7 bases that match TRBD1. The sequence was collected from a person aged 18 to 70 in good health. CDR3 region: CASSSSPGTVGNTIYF. The CDR3 region has the DNA TGTGCCAGCAGCTCTAGCCCCGGGACAGTGGGAAACACCATATATTTT.